These T cell receptor beta chains were read from a single sample in a study of cytomegalovirus exposure and HLA in healthy donors. Here immunoSEQ multiplex PCR was the method, and the copy in TCRdb shows in-frame clones only, minus some. The sample lists around 200,000 clones, roughly 77% occurring once. Specimen: PBMCs. The receptor source for this set is a woman in her 30s in good health and CMV-seronegative. Both conserved end residues are part of each CDR3. Fields, in order: D gene, J gene, V gene, clone size, CDR3 protein, CDR3 DNA. A D gene is named only where the DNA matches it firmly. Clone sizes are given selectively: once, few, many, or a class where the clone is expanded.

>TRBD1|TRBJ1-2|TRBV14|-
CASSPPDRLRYGYTF
TGTGCCAGCAGCCCTCCGGACAGGTTACGCTATGGCTACACCTTC
>-|TRBJ1-1|TRBV6-5|-
CASSYRDTGFEAFF
TGTGCCAGCAGTTACCGCGATACAGGGTTCGAAGCTTTCTTT
>-|TRBJ1-3|TRBV6-5|-
CASSSGPGLYGNTIYF
TGTGCCAGCAGTTCTGGGCCAGGGCTGTATGGAAACACCATATATTTT
>-|TRBJ2-7|TRBV6-5|-
CASSYRDSSYEQYF
TGTGCCAGCAGTTACCGGGACTCAAGCTACGAGCAGTACTTC
>-|TRBJ1-2|TRBV30|-
CAWSPQGGYGYTF
TGTGCCTGGAGCCCCCAGGGAGGGTATGGCTACACCTTC
>TRBD1|TRBJ2-2|TRBV11-3|-
CASSLSGGRAGELFF
TGTGCCAGCAGCCTCTCAGGGGGCCGCGCCGGGGAGCTGTTTTTT
>TRBD2|TRBJ2-3|TRBV6-5|-
CASSPWEGVADTQYF
TGTGCCAGCAGTCCTTGGGAGGGAGTAGCAGATACGCAGTATTTT
>TRBD2|TRBJ2-1|TRBV4-1|-
CASSLHSSGRAVEQFF
TGCGCCAGCAGCCTCCACTCTAGCGGGAGGGCCGTAGAGCAGTTCTTC
>TRBD2|TRBJ2-7|TRBV19|few
CASSIQAGGRHEQYF
TGTGCCAGTAGTATTCAAGCGGGGGGGCGTCACGAGCAGTACTTC
>TRBD1|TRBJ2-7|TRBV28|-
CASSLPTGGIHEQYF
TGTGCCAGCAGTTTACCGACAGGGGGAATTCACGAGCAGTACTTC
>-|TRBJ1-1|TRBV6-1|-
CASHRPRGTEAFF
TGTGCCAGTCATAGGCCCCGAGGGACTGAAGCTTTCTTT
>TRBD2|TRBJ2-3|TRBV6-1|-
CASSAGLAGGLGTDTQYF
TGTGCCAGCAGTGCGGGACTAGCGGGGGGGCTTGGCACAGATACGCAGTATTTT
>-|TRBJ1-1|TRBV4-1|few
CASSQDRWSTEAFF
TGCGCCAGCAGCCAAGATCGTTGGAGCACTGAAGCTTTCTTT
>-|TRBJ2-7|TRBV2|few
CASSGSAYEQYF
TGTGCCAGCAGTGGGAGTGCCTACGAGCAGTACTTC
>-|TRBJ1-1|TRBV28|-
CASSSTAPSNTEAFF
TGTGCCAGCAGTTCGACAGCTCCTTCGAACACTGAAGCTTTCTTT
>-|TRBJ1-5|TRBV10-3|few
CAISQSQASGKPQHF
TGTGCCATCAGTCAATCACAGGCCTCAGGCAAGCCCCAGCATTTT
>TRBD1|TRBJ2-7|TRBV5-6|once
CASSTGQGGEQYF
TGTGCCAGCAGCACCGGACAGGGGGGCGAGCAGTACTTC
>TRBD2|TRBJ2-3|TRBV18|-
CASSPGLAGATDTQYF
TGTGCCAGCTCACCAGGACTAGCGGGGGCCACAGATACGCAGTATTTT
>TRBD1|TRBJ2-5|TRBV5-1|-
CASSSGQLQETQYF
TGCGCCAGCAGCTCGGGACAGCTACAAGAGACCCAGTACTTC
>-|TRBJ1-4|TRBV19|-
CASSIGRDGRGEKLFF
TGTGCCAGTAGTATAGGGCGGGACGGACGGGGTGAAAAACTGTTTTTT
>-|TRBJ1-1|TRBV14|-
CASSPRELMNTEAFF
TGTGCCAGCAGCCCGAGGGAGCTAATGAACACTGAAGCTTTCTTT
>TRBD2|TRBJ2-2|TRBV6-5|-
CASSRGGGGNGELFF
TGTGCCAGCAGTAGGGGCGGGGGTGGTAACGGGGAGCTGTTTTTT
>TRBD2|TRBJ2-4|TRBV4-1|once
CASSQGPLAGGPLAKNIQYF
TGCGCCAGCAGCCAAGGCCCACTAGCGGGGGGACCCTTAGCCAAAAACATTCAGTACTTC
>TRBD2|TRBJ2-7|TRBV7-6|-
CASSLLAGESSYEQYF
TGTGCCAGCAGCCTCCTGGCGGGGGAGAGCTCCTACGAGCAGTACTTC
>TRBD1|TRBJ2-7|TRBV5-1|-
CASSDPGQHLYEQYF
TGCGCCAGCAGCGACCCGGGACAGCACCTTTACGAGCAGTACTTC
>TRBD1|TRBJ2-7|TRBV6-5|many
CASRQGANYEQYF
TGTGCCAGCAGACAGGGGGCTAATTACGAGCAGTACTTC
>TRBD1|TRBJ2-5|TRBV5-6|-
CASSLGQGATQYF
TGTGCCAGCAGCTTGGGACAGGGAGCGACCCAGTACTTC
>-|TRBJ2-7|TRBV6-5|-
CASSFSSYEQYF
TGTGCCAGCAGTTTCAGCTCCTACGAGCAGTACTTC
>-|TRBJ2-7|TRBV9|once
CASSVALANEQYF
TGTGCCAGCAGCGTAGCGCTAGCGAACGAGCAGTACTTC
>-|TRBJ2-7|TRBV11-2|-
CASSLVTWQEQYF
TGTGCCAGCAGCTTAGTGACATGGCAGGAGCAGTACTTC
>TRBD1|TRBJ2-6|TRBV14|-
CASSRQGATGANVLTF
TGTGCCAGCAGCCGACAGGGGGCTACGGGGGCCAACGTCCTGACTTTC
>-|TRBJ1-3|TRBV9|-
CASSATWDIGNTIYF
TGTGCCAGCAGCGCGACTTGGGACATTGGAAACACCATATATTTT
>-|TRBJ2-7|TRBV5-1|-
CASSLDGSSYEQYF
TGCGCCAGCAGCTTGGACGGGAGCTCCTACGAGCAGTACTTC
>-|TRBJ2-6|TRBV5-1|-
CASSLGRLQLSGANVLTF
TGCGCCAGCAGCTTGGGTCGCCTCCAACTCTCTGGGGCCAACGTCCTGACTTTC
>-|TRBJ2-2|TRBV4-1|-
CASSQGWSSAGELFF
TGCGCCAGCAGCCAAGGTTGGTCTAGTGCCGGGGAGCTGTTTTTT
>-|TRBJ1-6|TRBV9|-
CASSVSGDNSPLHF
TGTGCCAGCAGCGTATCGGGGGATAATTCACCCCTCCACTTT
>-|TRBJ1-3|TRBV6-5|-
CASSYGQGSTIYF
TGTGCCAGCAGTTACGGTCAGGGGTCCACCATATATTTT
>TRBD2|TRBJ2-7|TRBV5-1|-
CASSSISGRGGYEQYF
TGCGCCAGCAGCTCCATTAGCGGGAGAGGGGGGTACGAGCAGTACTTC
>-|TRBJ1-4|TRBV7-6|-
CASSLGQRGLNEKLFF
TGTGCCAGCAGCTTAGGTCAGCGGGGCCTTAATGAAAAACTGTTTTTT
>-|TRBJ1-2|TRBV27|few
CASKFMAGFYGYTF
TGTGCCAGCAAGTTTATGGCCGGGTTCTATGGCTACACCTTC
>-|TRBJ1-1|TRBV6-1|-
CASTLRSQGTEAFF
TGTGCCAGTACCCTGCGGTCCCAAGGCACTGAAGCTTTCTTT
>-|TRBJ2-7|TRBV18|-
CASSPSSVTVNGEQYF
TGTGCCAGCTCACCAAGTTCGGTGACAGTCAATGGGGAGCAGTACTTC
>-|TRBJ2-3|TRBV9|-
CASSLQGQRATDTQYF
TGTGCCAGCAGCCTACAGGGACAAAGGGCCACAGATACGCAGTATTTT
>TRBD2|TRBJ2-3|TRBV30|-
CAWSLSTSGSSDTQYF
TGTGCCTGGAGTCTATCGACTAGCGGGAGTTCAGATACGCAGTATTTT
>TRBD1|TRBJ1-4|TRBV5-1|-
CASSRGQINEKLFF
TGCGCCAGCAGCCGGGGACAGATTAATGAAAAACTGTTTTTT
>-|TRBJ1-2|TRBV7-9|few
CASSLAAGLDGYTF
TGTGCCAGCAGCTTAGCGGCAGGGTTAGATGGCTACACCTTC
>TRBD1|TRBJ1-4|TRBV6-1|-
CASSGQGLGEKLFF
TGTGCCAGCAGTGGACAGGGATTGGGAGAAAAACTGTTTTTT
>TRBD1|TRBJ2-7|TRBV6-5|few
CASSRQGITYEQYF
TGTGCCAGCAGTCGACAGGGGATCACCTACGAGCAGTACTTC
>-|TRBJ1-2|TRBV10-1|-
CASSESRQGSFGYTF
TGCGCCAGCAGTGAGTCGCGGCAGGGGTCCTTTGGCTACACCTTC
>-|TRBJ2-2|TRBV2|-
CASIRGVDTGELFF
TGTGCCAGCATTCGGGGTGTGGACACCGGGGAGCTGTTTTTT
>-|TRBJ2-7|TRBV6-6|-
CASRGDYEQYF
TGTGCCAGCAGGGGAGACTACGAGCAGTACTTC
>TRBD1|TRBJ1-5|TRBV6-6|-
CASSYPQGVRDQPQHF
TGTGCCAGCAGTTACCCACAGGGGGTAAGAGATCAGCCCCAGCATTTT